These T cell receptor beta chains were read from a single sample in a study of blood T cell repertoires in COVID-19. Produced via immunoSEQ multiplex PCR; TCRdb's table is partial and in-frame only. The repertoire has 100,000 to 150,000 clones, around nine tenths of them found once; the top ten carry less than 4.5%. The sample consisted of peripheral blood. Receptor source: a man aged 55 to 69 with COVID-19, enrolled during active disease. Both conserved end residues are part of each CDR3. Each record gives: CDR3 length, J gene, V gene, CDR3 protein.

15,TRBJ1-5,TRBV19,CASSIDWARNQPQHF
15,TRBJ2-2,TRBV9,CASSASGGQTGELFF
13,TRBJ1-2,TRBV24-1,CATSGQGAVGYTF
16,TRBJ1-2,TRBV4-1,CASSLLPGTGEKGYTF
13,TRBJ1-2,TRBV28,CASSLMQGIKNTF
20,TRBJ1-4,TRBV9,CASSPSRGTLKPAANEKLFF
12,TRBJ1-3,TRBV6-5,CASTLSGNTIYF
14,TRBJ2-7,TRBV5-1,CASSTGTSSYEQYF
15,TRBJ1-2,TRBV4-1,CASSQEGTARYGYTF
14,TRBJ2-3,TRBV19,CASSKQGLGDTQYF
13,TRBJ1-1,TRBV7-9,CASSFTGDTEAFF
13,TRBJ1-4,TRBV19,CATLGTGDEKLFF
12,TRBJ1-1,TRBV15,CATSRTTEEAFF
14,TRBJ1-1,TRBV9,CASSVVDRNTEAFF
15,TRBJ2-5,TRBV4-3,CASSQEGQGRETQYF
16,TRBJ2-3,TRBV6-5,CASSYVIFSSTDTQYF
15,TRBJ1-1,TRBV6-6,CASRNQGAGHTEAFF
14,TRBJ1-1,TRBV19,CASTTTDLNTEAFF
14,TRBJ1-4,TRBV19,CASSDGATNEKLFF
14,TRBJ2-3,TRBV7-2,CASSSSGGTDTQYF
15,TRBJ2-5,TRBV5-1,CASSLTGQIGETQYF
16,TRBJ1-1,TRBV18,CASSPDLGGGHTEAFF
17,TRBJ1-2,TRBV5-1,CASSPSPARGKNYGYTF
12,TRBJ1-4,TRBV18,CASSPGREKLFF
15,TRBJ1-5,TRBV6-5,CASSPLRVGNQPQHF
17,TRBJ1-2,TRBV15,CATSREVTAALNYGYTF
16,TRBJ2-5,TRBV7-2,CASSKEPLAAQETQYF
13,TRBJ1-5,TRBV14,CASSQASNQPQHF
15,TRBJ1-4,TRBV25-1,CASSEWWGPGEKLFF
15,TRBJ1-3,TRBV18,CASSPQTGTGNTIYF
15,TRBJ1-6,TRBV5-1,CASSSRQGAWSPLHF
12,TRBJ1-2,TRBV28,CASSRQDRGYTF
17,TRBJ1-5,TRBV7-8,CASSKTATGRKNQPQHF
11,TRBJ1-2,TRBV30,CAWSPGGGYTF
15,TRBJ2-2,TRBV5-1,CASSLGTGYTGELFF
13,TRBJ1-1,TRBV7-6,CASSLSRDTEAFF
15,TRBJ2-1,TRBV7-2,CASSLTLAGANEQFF
14,TRBJ2-1,TRBV6-5,CASNGGGSYNEQFF
14,TRBJ1-1,TRBV18,CASSPGRQNTEAFF
15,TRBJ2-1,TRBV10-1,CASSETGLRYNEQFF
14,TRBJ1-1,TRBV5-4,CASSGGQGNTEAFF
15,TRBJ2-7,TRBV5-8,CASSKGQGGSEEQYF
15,TRBJ1-1,TRBV28,CASSPEGAWNTEAFF
14,TRBJ1-4,TRBV30,CASTTGGASEKLFF
15,TRBJ1-1,TRBV6-6,CASSYGGSLSTEAFF
14,TRBJ1-5,TRBV7-9,CASSPGGVTKPQHF
13,TRBJ2-7,TRBV7-9,CASSLDVAGQQYF
16,TRBJ2-1,TRBV28,CASSSLAGGSYNEQFF
16,TRBJ2-1,TRBV10-1,CASSGGDRGAYNEQFF
13,TRBJ2-1,TRBV2,CASARGAINEQFF
14,TRBJ1-2,TRBV20-1,CSASRPADLGGYTF
14,TRBJ1-1,TRBV10-1,CASSKGAWDTEAFF
18,TRBJ1-3,TRBV7-8,CASSLARTGSASGNTIYF
11,TRBJ2-2,TRBV30,CAWSFAGELFF
19,TRBJ2-2,TRBV2,CASSEVGFTGQGDSGELFF